Sequencing of this T cell receptor (beta chain) was carried out in a study of T-cell reconstitution after alpha-beta-depleted transplantation in children (dated by TCRdb to 2016 to 2018). A note on the overall study: Using TCR repertoire profiling, the study followed T-cell immune reconstitution in a quantitative way in children after TCRalphabeta/CD19-depleted allogeneic hematopoietic cell transplantation.

Remarks on this clonotype: Its antigen is still unknown. There are no base qualities to consult, and no much larger clone falls within one base.

Via the germline V gene (reference sequence), CDR1 is DFQATT and CDR2 SNEGSKA. The CDR3, from cysteine to phenylalanine, totals 16 residues. Only the CDR3 DNA stays, 48 bases, in frame from base 1. Germline trimming amounts to 3 bases on V and 2 bases on J, with 10 as the count of junction bases outside the gene matches. Read against the paper, the sample's treatment or condition label means: allogeneic hematopoietic cell transplantation with graft depleted of TCRalphabeta T cells and CD19 B cells. TCRalphabeta/CD19-depleted allogeneic hematopoietic cell grafts were given to the transplant recipients, all of whom were children. Beyond this particular receptor, the publication reports: In some patients, the high TCRbeta diversity seen at day 60 was put down to recipient T cells and intrathymic progenitors that had survived conditioning. Hyperexpanded clone frequencies declined over subsequent months; after one year, T-cell counts and TCRbeta diversity were mostly attributed to newly produced T cells. The apparently early recovery of alphabetaT-cell counts about two months after transplant reportedly depended on only several hundred rapidly expanded clones that came from non-depleted graft cells.

Library method: PCR. The sequencing machine was an Illumina HiSeq 2500. To normalize quantification of the TCRbeta repertoire, the TCR libraries were built with molecular barcoding that relied on unique molecular identifiers. TCRdb passed the public sequencing reads through fastp at Q25 and MiXCR, retaining productive beta sequences. Here each entry gathers all rows of one CDR3 protein and keeps the most common genes and DNA. In all, the sample holds around 600,000 distinct CDR3 sequences, and more than 20% of those were seen once. 13% to 15% of the sample rests with the top ten. The chain uses TRBV20-1 and TRBJ2-5; TRBD1 fits 9 bases in the junction. Specimen: PBMCs, mostly from graft donor cells, collected 360 days after TCRalphabeta/CD19-depleted stem cell transplant. This clonotype was sampled from a boy under two years old who had a stem cell transplant for acute myeloid leukemia, so the T cells may come from the graft donor. This receptor has the CDR3 CSASDSQGQGQETQYF. The DNA sequence is given as TGCAGTGCTAGCGATTCCCAGGGACAGGGACAAGAGACCCAGTACTTC.